These T cell receptor beta chains were read from a single sample in a study of T cell responses to AZD1222 COVID-19 vaccine. TCRdb keeps only in-frame clones here, not all; method: immunoSEQ multiplex PCR. The sample shows some 150,000 clones, approximately 92% of them seen only once. Specimen: peripheral blood, collected on day 0 of AZD1222 vaccination. The receptors originated from an adult in good health. Each CDR3 is given with its conserved first and last residue. The order of the fields is clone size, J gene, V gene, D gene, CDR3 protein, CDR3 DNA. The D gene is left open where the match is weak. A row's size may be missing; if present it is once, few, many or a size class.

>.|TRBJ2-2|TRBV18|.
CASSPGPGMNTGELFF
TGTGCCAGCTCACCCGGGCCGGGAATGAACACCGGGGAGCTGTTTTTT
>.|TRBJ1-1|TRBV29-1|.
CSVNPQDPEAFF
TGCAGCGTAAACCCACAGGACCCTGAAGCTTTCTTT
>.|TRBJ1-3|TRBV5-1|.
CASSSGAGNTIYF
TGCGCCAGCAGCTCCGGGGCTGGAAACACCATATATTTT
>.|TRBJ2-2|TRBV7-8|TRBD2
CASSLSGGPVGELFF
TGTGCCAGCAGCTTATCGGGAGGGCCGGTCGGGGAGCTGTTTTTT
>.|TRBJ2-5|TRBV20-1|.
CSASPGAQETQYF
TGCAGTGCTAGTCCGGGGGCCCAAGAGACCCAGTACTTC
>.|TRBJ1-4|TRBV7-9|.
CASSLSRDATNEKLFF
TGTGCCAGCAGCTTAAGTAGGGACGCAACTAATGAAAAACTGTTTTTT
>.|TRBJ1-2|TRBV9|.
CASSLTIQGTYGYTF
TGTGCCAGCAGCTTAACGATTCAGGGAACGTATGGCTACACCTTC
>.|TRBJ2-6|TRBV27|.
CASSLFALRSGANVLTF
TGTGCCAGCAGTTTATTTGCCCTCAGATCTGGGGCCAACGTCCTGACTTTC
>.|TRBJ1-1|TRBV6-5|TRBD1
CASSYGRGGEGTEAFF
TGTGCCAGCAGTTACGGTAGAGGGGGCGAGGGCACTGAAGCTTTCTTT
>.|TRBJ2-7|TRBV10-3|.
CAIAEREPNYEQYF
TGTGCCATCGCAGAACGGGAGCCAAACTACGAGCAGTACTTC
>.|TRBJ1-2|TRBV19|.
CASSIRTALDGYTF
TGTGCCAGTAGTATACGGACGGCCTTAGATGGCTACACCTTC
>.|TRBJ1-2|TRBV7-2|TRBD1
CASSLGSGQLYGYTF
TGTGCCAGCAGCTTAGGTTCGGGACAGCTCTATGGCTACACCTTC
>.|TRBJ1-3|TRBV30|.
CAWSVRLNRNTIYF
TGTGCCTGGAGTGTGCGGTTAAATCGGAACACCATATATTTT
>.|TRBJ1-4|TRBV10-2|.
CASSESTAHEKLFF
TGCGCCAGCAGTGAGTCTACAGCCCATGAAAAACTGTTTTTT
>.|TRBJ1-3|TRBV18|.
CASSPRRGPGNTIYF
TGTGCCAGCTCACCACGTCGGGGTCCGGGAAACACCATATATTTT
>once|TRBJ1-3|TRBV27|.
CASSFLSGNTIYF
TGTGCCAGCAGTTTCCTCTCTGGAAACACCATATATTTT
>.|TRBJ1-2|TRBV3-1/TRBV3-2|TRBD1
CASSQLSGGIGGYTF
TGTGCCAGCAGCCAATTGTCAGGGGGCATTGGCGGCTACACCTTC
>once|TRBJ2-3|TRBV3-1/TRBV3-2|TRBD1
CASSQNLVRGTASTDTQYF
TGTGCCAGCAGCCAGAACTTAGTCAGGGGGACGGCTAGCACAGATACGCAGTATTTT
>.|TRBJ2-1|TRBV7-9|TRBD2
CASSSGTSGSDEQFF
TGTGCCAGCAGTTCCGGGACTAGCGGGAGCGATGAGCAGTTCTTC
>.|TRBJ1-2|TRBV5-6|.
CASNPRDGLGYTF
TGTGCCAGCAACCCTCGGGACGGGCTCGGCTACACCTTC
>.|TRBJ1-5|TRBV5-1|.
CASSPGESNQPQHF
TGCGCCAGCAGCCCGGGGGAAAGCAATCAGCCCCAGCATTTT
>many|TRBJ2-3|TRBV6-4|TRBD2
CASSATSGTTDTQYF
TGTGCCAGCAGTGCAACTAGCGGGACCACAGATACGCAGTATTTT
>.|TRBJ2-1|TRBV9|TRBD2
CASSLTSGIYNEQFF
TGTGCCAGCAGCCTGACTAGCGGAATCTACAATGAGCAGTTCTTC
>.|TRBJ2-1|TRBV5-5|TRBD2
CASSLYGASGKNNEQFF
TGTGCCAGCAGCTTGTACGGGGCTAGCGGGAAAAACAATGAGCAGTTCTTC
>once|TRBJ2-1|TRBV3-1/TRBV3-2|TRBD2
CASSQGKLVGLAEVNEQFF
TGTGCCAGCAGCCAAGGGAAACTGGTGGGACTAGCGGAAGTCAATGAGCAGTTCTTC
>.|TRBJ1-1|TRBV6-5|.
CASTHLSMGNTEAFF
TGTGCCAGCACCCACCTATCAATGGGGAACACTGAAGCTTTCTTT
>.|TRBJ2-7|TRBV6-5|TRBD1
CASSSQGASPIEQYF
TGTGCCAGCAGTAGTCAGGGGGCGTCTCCGATCGAGCAGTACTTC
>.|TRBJ2-1|TRBV5-1|TRBD2
CASSLSGLAGGHNEQFF
TGCGCCAGCAGCTTGTCGGGACTAGCGGGAGGGCACAATGAGCAGTTCTTC
>.|TRBJ1-1|TRBV4-1|.
CASSPLQGPNTEAFF
TGCGCCAGCAGCCCCCTACAGGGACCAAACACTGAAGCTTTCTTT
>.|TRBJ1-1|TRBV5-1|TRBD1
CASSPGQGGGTEAFF
TGCGCCAGCAGCCCGGGACAGGGAGGAGGGACTGAAGCTTTCTTT
>.|TRBJ2-7|TRBV9|.
CASSVEDPGRDEQYF
TGTGCCAGCAGCGTAGAGGACCCCGGTCGTGATGAGCAGTACTTC
>.|TRBJ1-5|TRBV5-1|.
CASSLGEENQPQHF
TGCGCCAGCAGCTTGGGAGAAGAGAATCAGCCCCAGCATTTT
>.|TRBJ2-2|TRBV5-4|TRBD2
CASSFGLAGANTGELFF
TGTGCCAGCAGCTTTGGGCTAGCGGGAGCCAACACCGGGGAGCTGTTTTTT
>.|TRBJ2-3|TRBV24-1|.
CATSDRQGGTDTQYF
TGTGCCACCAGTGATAGACAAGGAGGCACAGATACGCAGTATTTT
>.|TRBJ2-3|TRBV7-2|TRBD2
CASSARLAGLPDTQYF
TGTGCCAGCAGCGCACGACTAGCGGGACTCCCAGATACGCAGTATTTT
>.|TRBJ1-1|TRBV7-2|.
CASSLMMNTEAFF
TGTGCCAGCAGCTTAATGATGAACACTGAAGCTTTCTTT
>.|TRBJ2-2|TRBV7-2|TRBD2
CASSSGLAGLNTGELFF
TGTGCCAGCAGCTCAGGACTAGCGGGATTGAACACCGGGGAGCTGTTTTTT
>.|TRBJ1-2|TRBV12-5|.
CASGLGRVQSGYGYTF
TGTGCTAGTGGTTTGGGCAGGGTACAGAGTGGCTATGGCTACACCTTC
>.|TRBJ1-4|TRBV19|TRBD1
CASSMGQGASNEKLFF
TGTGCCAGTAGTATGGGACAGGGGGCTTCTAATGAAAAACTGTTTTTT
>.|TRBJ2-3|TRBV9|.
CASSVGGELGFFASTDTQYF
TGTGCCAGCAGCGTAGGTGGAGAATTGGGATTCTTTGCTAGCACAGATACGCAGTATTTT
>.|TRBJ2-5|TRBV27|.
CASSKTDQETQYF
TGTGCCAGCAGTAAGACAGACCAAGAGACCCAGTACTTC
>.|TRBJ2-2|TRBV6-5|.
CASSYLATRQTGELFF
TGTGCCAGCAGTTACCTGGCCACTAGGCAGACCGGGGAGCTGTTTTTT
>.|TRBJ2-3|TRBV5-8|.
CASTEGPYTDTQYF
TGTGCCAGCACAGAGGGTCCTTACACAGATACGCAGTATTTT
>.|TRBJ2-7|TRBV6-5|TRBD2
CASRAGTSGVEQYF
TGTGCCAGCAGGGCCGGGACTAGCGGGGTCGAGCAGTACTTC
>.|TRBJ2-7|TRBV5-1|.
CASSLAGGLSYEQYF
TGCGCCAGCAGCTTGGCAGGCGGACTCTCCTACGAGCAGTACTTC
>.|TRBJ2-1|TRBV6-1|.
CASSERGSMLMTYNEQFF
TGTGCCAGCAGTGAACGGGGGTCAATGCTTATGACCTACAATGAGCAGTTCTTC
>.|TRBJ2-3|TRBV11-2|.
CASSLVGWARHDLDTQYF
TGTGCCAGCAGCTTAGTAGGGTGGGCTAGGCATGATTTAGATACGCAGTATTTT
>.|TRBJ1-1|TRBV5-4|TRBD1
CAYRTGPPEAFF
TGTGCCTATAGGACAGGCCCACCTGAAGCTTTCTTT